This T cell receptor (beta chain) was sequenced in a study of cytomegalovirus exposure and HLA in healthy donors. The CDR3 has 14 residues. V was trimmed by 0 bases and J by 0 bases, leaving 4 bases between them. CDR1 is SGHKS and CDR2 is YYEKEE in the germline V gene (reference sequence). In the PCR, 60 Vbeta and 13 Jbeta primers were used. The method was immunoSEQ multiplex PCR; TCRdb's version includes in-frame clones alone and lacks a portion of them. The sample yields some 140,000 clones, 65% to 80% seen once. The J gene is TRBJ1-5, the V gene TRBV5-5, with unresolved D. This clonotype originated in a woman aged 45-60 years in good health and CMV-seropositive. The material sequenced was PBMCs. The CDR3 DNA is TGTGCCAGCAGCTTGGCCGGTAGCAATCAGCCCCAGCATTTT. This translates into CASSLAGSNQPQHF.